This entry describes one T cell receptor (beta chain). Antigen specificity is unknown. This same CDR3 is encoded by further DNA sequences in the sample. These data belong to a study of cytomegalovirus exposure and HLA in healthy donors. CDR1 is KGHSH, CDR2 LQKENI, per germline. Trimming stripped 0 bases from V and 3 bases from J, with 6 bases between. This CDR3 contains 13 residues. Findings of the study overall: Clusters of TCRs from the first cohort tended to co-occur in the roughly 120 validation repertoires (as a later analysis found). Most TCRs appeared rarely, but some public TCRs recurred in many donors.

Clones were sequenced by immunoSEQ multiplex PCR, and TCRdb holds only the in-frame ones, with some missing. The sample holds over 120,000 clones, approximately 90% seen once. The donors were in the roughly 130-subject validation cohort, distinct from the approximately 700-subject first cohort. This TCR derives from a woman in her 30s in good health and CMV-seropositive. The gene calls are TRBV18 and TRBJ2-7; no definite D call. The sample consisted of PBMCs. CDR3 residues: CASSPPGSYEQYF. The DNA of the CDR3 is TGTGCCAGCTCACCACCGGGCAGCTACGAGCAGTACTTC.